This T cell receptor beta chain was observed in a study of cytomegalovirus exposure and HLA in healthy donors. The CDR3 is made up of 15 amino acids. Trimming cost V 5 bases and J 5 bases, with 18 bases left between them. The germline V gene encodes CDR1 SGHDN and CDR2 FVKESK. As to this clone: Antigen specificity is unknown.

The PCR employed 60 Vbeta primers together with 13 Jbeta primers. Libraries were prepared by immunoSEQ multiplex PCR; TCRdb keeps only in-frame clonotypes and omits some of them. The data contain around 150,000 clones, about four fifths of them singletons. Study-wide results and caveats: A later examination showed that TCR association rates differed by HLA locus, with DRB1 most and HLA-C fewest. Sequencing likely caused a cluster of highly shared sequence variants. Altogether, 170 or so TCR beta chains were recorded as cytomegalovirus-associated.

Nominally healthy donors provided the samples, though records likely missed some immune exposures. The receptor's source is a man under 40 in good health. Input material: PBMCs. This chain connects TRBV14 to TRBJ1-1; D gene unclear. CDR3 in amino acids: CASSIARNRRTEAFF. As DNA, the CDR3 is TGTGCCAGCAGCATAGCAAGGAACCGGAGGACTGAAGCTTTCTTT. Filled out from reference TRBV14 and TRBJ1-1, the complete variable domain reads EAGVTQFPSHSVIEKGQTVTLRCDPISGHDNLYWYRRVMGKEIKFLLHFVKESKQDESGMPNNRFLAERTGGTYSTLKVQPAELEDSGVYFCASSIARNRRTEAFFGQGTRLTVV.